This passage covers 23 T cell receptor beta chains from one sample sequenced in a study of shared T cell receptors in the human thymus. Libraries were prepared by immunoSEQ multiplex PCR; TCRdb keeps only in-frame clonotypes and omits some of them. The repertoire consists of hundreds of thousands of clones, with around 93% occurring once and the leading ten covering roughly 0.02%. Sequencing was done on a sample of thymocytes. The receptors here all came from a human donor.

The rearrangement uses TRBV19 and TRBJ2-5; 10 bases agree with TRBD2. Near its end, the DNA agrees better with TRBJ2-7, so the J call may be wrong. In germline, CDR1 is LNHDA, CDR2 SQIVND (reference sequence). The CDR3 loop spans 15 amino acids. The CDR3 is CASSIRVAGGHEQYF. CDR3 DNA sequence: TGTGCCAGTAGTATTAGGGTAGCGGGAGGCCACGAGCAGTACTTC.

The V call is TRBV7-9, the J call TRBJ1-1; D may be TRBD1 (6 bases). Trimming removed 5 bases at V and 4 bases at J, with 14 bases between. Germline V gene lookup returns CDR1 SEHNR and CDR2 FQNEAQ (reference sequence). The CDR3 runs to 14 residues. The CDR3 DNA reads TGTGCCAGCAGCCCATTACAGGGTTTCACTGAAGCTTTCTTT. Its translation: CASSPLQGFTEAFF.

The chain is built from TRBV4-3 and TRBJ2-1; a possible D gene is TRBD1 (5 bases). Deletions cut 1 base from V and 5 bases from J, with 12 bases between. CDR1 is LGHNA, CDR2 YSLEER, per germline. The CDR3 is 15 amino acids. CDR3 amino acids: CASSQGTSTNNEQFF. The CDR3 DNA sequence: TGCGCCAGCAGCCAAGGGACAAGCACAAACAATGAGCAGTTCTTC.

CDR3 region: CASSQIARTNNEQFF. For the CDR3, the DNA is TGTGCCAGCAGCCAAATTGCACGGACCAACAATGAGCAGTTCTTC. The chain couples TRBV4-2 to TRBJ2-1; D uncertain. Trimming took off 2 bases at V and 5 bases at J, with 13 bases between the two ends. CDR3 length equals 15 residues. CDR1 is LGHNA and CDR2 is YNFKEQ in the germline V gene.

The CDR3 protein is CAWSVRNEKLFF. CDR3 sequence (DNA): TGTGCCTGGAGTGTACGGAATGAAAAACTGTTTTTT. The rearrangement links TRBV30 to TRBJ1-4, with D hard to call. The CDR3 extends over 12 amino acids. Germline loops: CDR1 GTSNPN, CDR2 SVGIG (reference sequence). Trimming left V 0 bases short and J 5 bases short, with 4 bases between.

The chain recombines TRBV11-2 with TRBJ2-5; unclear D gene. The CDR3 length is 12 residues. Deletions cut 5 bases from V and 2 bases from J, with 6 bases between. CDR1 SGHAT and CDR2 FQNNGV come from the germline V gene. The CDR3 DNA sequence: TGTGCCAGCAGCATCTCTCAAGAGACCCAGTACTTC. Its protein is CASSISQETQYF. The entire variable domain, with the rest obtained from reference TRBV11-2 and TRBJ2-5, is as follows: EAGVAQSPRYKIIEKRQSVAFWCNPISGHATLYWYQQILGQGPKLLIQFQNNGVVDDSQLPKDRFSAERLKGVDSTLKIQPAKLEDSAVYLCASSISQETQYFGPGTRLLVL.

V is TRBV6-1 and J is TRBJ2-1; 9 bases align to TRBD1. CDR1 is MNHNS, CDR2 SASEGT, per germline. The CDR3 contains 15 residues. V dropped 7 bases and J dropped 12; count of bases not matched to a gene: 16. In DNA, the CDR3 is TGTGCCAGCACCGGACAGGGGCACTTGATACCGTTGCAGTTCTTC. Protein product: CASTGQGHLIPLQFF.

V is TRBV25-1 and J is TRBJ1-4; D might be TRBD1 (5 bases). V was pared by 0 bases and J by 3 bases, with 8 bases between. The CDR3 consists of 15 residues. The germline V gene encodes CDR1 MGHDK and CDR2 SYGVNS. The CDR3 reads CASSEYPGPNEKLFF. CDR3 nucleotides: TGTGCCAGCAGTGAATATCCAGGGCCTAATGAAAAACTGTTTTTT.

The chain combines TRBV9 with TRBJ2-7, with a possible D match to TRBD2 (8 bases). Germline CDR1 is SGDLS and CDR2 is YYNGEE. Trimming took off 2 bases at V and 1 base at J, with 13 bases between the two ends. The CDR3 runs to 15 residues. This chain's CDR3 is CASSVGGDRSYEQYF. The CDR3 bases are TGTGCCAGCAGCGTCGGGGGGGACAGATCCTACGAGCAGTACTTC.

The V gene is TRBV11-3, the J gene TRBJ2-3; 14 bases line up with TRBD2. CDR3 length: 16 residues. V shed 5 bases, J shed 3 bases, and the junction held 4 bases outside the gene matches. Germline V gene sequence: CDR1 SGHNT, CDR2 YENEEA. CDR3 protein: CASSPGTSGRTDTQYF. In DNA form, the CDR3 reads TGTGCCAGCAGCCCCGGGACTAGCGGGAGAACAGATACGCAGTATTTT.

This rearrangement joins TRBV14 to TRBJ2-7; the D is unclear. V was trimmed by 0 bases and J by 2 bases, leaving 8 bases between them. Germline V gene sequence: CDR1 SGHDN, CDR2 FVKESK. This CDR3 contains 14 residues. The CDR3 bases are TGTGCCAGCAGCCAAGATCAGATGACCTACGAGCAGTACTTC. The encoded protein is CASSQDQMTYEQYF.

The DNA for the CDR3 is TGCGCCAGCAGCTTGGCCTGTTCGGGTTCTACCTACAATGAGCAGTTCTTC. Its protein is CASSLACSGSTYNEQFF. The rearrangement joins TRBV5-1 to TRBJ2-1; D is uncertain. This CDR3 contains 17 residues. The ends were cut back, 0 bases at V and 2 bases at J, with 15 bases in the middle. Germline CDR1 SGHRS, CDR2 YFSETQ.

The chain's CDR3 is CASSPLAGHQETQYF. The CDR3 coding sequence is TGTGCCAGCAGTCCCCTGGCAGGTCACCAAGAGACCCAGTACTTC. V usage is TRBV27 and J usage is TRBJ2-5; D gene unclear. Germline V gene lookup returns CDR1 MNHEY and CDR2 SMNVEV (reference sequence). The CDR3 covers 15 residues. V was cut by 5 bases and J by 0 bases, with 13 bases left in between.

This clone showed up just once. The rearrangement links TRBV7-9 to TRBJ2-1; tentative D call: TRBD2 (6 bases). CDR3 length: 16 residues. Germline CDR1 is SEHNR and CDR2 is FQNEAQ (reference sequence). V lost 5 bases and J lost 2, with 16 bases in between. Here the CDR3 DNA reads TGTGCCAGCAGCCCCGCGGGACCCGGGACCTACAATGAGCAGTTCTTC. Its translation: CASSPAGPGTYNEQFF.

The V call is TRBV7-6, the J call TRBJ2-1; D is unclear. Germline CDR1 SGHVS, CDR2 FNYEAQ. Trimming removed 2 bases at V and 10 bases at J, with 15 bases between. This CDR3 spans 14 amino acids. The CDR3 protein is CASSLPATRSEQFF. Written as DNA, the CDR3 is TGTGCCAGCAGCTTACCTGCGACCCGGTCGGAGCAGTTCTTC.

The chain links TRBV28 to TRBJ1-2; D might be TRBD1 (5 bases). V shed 2 bases and J shed 8 bases, with 21 bases lying between them. The CDR3 consists of 16 residues. Germline CDR1 MDHEN, CDR2 SYDVKM. DNA for the CDR3: TGTGCCAGCAGTTTAGGTAGGAAAGGGGTCTCTTACGGCTACACCTTC. As protein: CASSLGRKGVSYGYTF.

This sequence joins TRBV5-1 and TRBJ2-7, with D perhaps TRBD1 (6 bases). The germline V and J ends were trimmed by 3 bases and 7 bases, with 17 bases remaining between them. Looked up from germline, CDR1 is SGHRS and CDR2 is YFSETQ. CDR3 size: 14 residues. The CDR3 loop is CASSSTQGTGEQYF. The CDR3 DNA reads as TGCGCCAGCAGCTCAACACAGGGTACGGGGGAGCAGTACTTC. Complete variable domain (other parts from reference TRBV5-1 and TRBJ2-7): KAGVTQTPRYLIKTRGQQVTLSCSPISGHRSVSWYQQTPGQGLQFLFEYFSETQRNKGNFPGRFSGRQFSNSRSEMNVSTLELGDSALYLCASSSTQGTGEQYFGPGTRLTVT.

This chain uses TRBV5-1 with TRBJ2-7, with D maybe TRBD1 (5 bases). V shed 1 base and J shed 2 bases, with 10 bases lying between them. CDR3 size: 14 residues. Germline V lookup: CDR1 SGHRS, CDR2 YFSETQ. The CDR3 DNA reads as TGCGCCAGCAGCTTGAGACAGCCTCCCTACGAGCAGTACTTC. It specifies CASSLRQPPYEQYF.

The chain combines TRBV13 with TRBJ2-7, with no clear D. V was clipped by 5 bases and J by 2 bases, with 19 bases between them. The CDR3 has 16 residues. Germline V CDR1 and CDR2: PRHDT, FYEKMQ (reference sequence). The chain's CDR3 is CASSDRRPAHTYEQYF. In DNA, the CDR3 is TGTGCCAGCAGCGACCGAAGGCCGGCCCACACCTACGAGCAGTACTTC.

This chain connects TRBV9 to TRBJ2-3; perhaps TRBD1 as D (5 bases). CDR3 length: 15 residues. V lost 0 bases and J lost 5, with 13 bases in between. From germline, CDR1 is SGDLS and CDR2 YYNGEE. As DNA, the CDR3 is TGTGCCAGCAGCGTAGTCAGGGTAGCAGGAGATACGCAGTATTTT. Translating gives CASSVVRVAGDTQYF.

V and J are TRBV28 and TRBJ2-7; maybe TRBD2 (5 bases). The CDR3 sequence is 13 residues long. The germline V gene has CDR1 MDHEN and CDR2 SYDVKM. Trimming took 6 bases from V and 5 from J, leaving 14 bases between them. CDR3: CASRLGVRDEQYF. The CDR3 DNA reads as TGTGCCAGCAGACTCGGGGTGCGCGACGAGCAGTACTTC.

The chain recombines TRBV7-9 with TRBJ1-2, with TRBD1 as a possible D gene (5 bases). CDR1 and CDR2 (germline): SEHNR, FQNEAQ (reference sequence). The CDR3 runs to 17 residues. V was clipped by 5 bases and J by 6 bases, with 25 bases between them. The CDR3 sequence is CASSAIELRGLSDGYTF. The DNA of the CDR3 is TGTGCCAGCAGCGCGATAGAACTACGGGGACTGTCGGATGGCTACACCTTC.

The CDR3 here is CASRLTGTGTNQPQHF. CDR3 sequence (DNA): TGTGCCAGCAGACTAACCGGGACAGGGACAAATCAGCCCCAGCATTTT. This rearrangement joins TRBV27 to TRBJ1-5, with TRBD1 identical over 9 bases. Germline loops: CDR1 MNHEY, CDR2 SMNVEV (reference sequence). Losses at the gene ends were 6 bases for V and 4 bases for J; bases not matched to a gene: 10. The CDR3 consists of 16 residues.